A single TCR beta chain is shown here with its context. The data were obtained in a study of blood T cell repertoires in COVID-19. The overall study: COVID-19 samples from acute and convalescent phases originated in the United States, Italy and Spain. T cells, B-cell-depleted T cells, or PBMCs supplied cDNA or gDNA.

The CDR3 has 16 amino acids. V lost 5 bases and J lost 0, with 14 bases in between. Per germline, CDR1 MDHEN and CDR2 SYDVKM. Study processing details: The authors estimated nucleated cell counts from reference gene primer amplification. Produced via immunoSEQ multiplex PCR; TCRdb's table is partial and in-frame only. V and J calls and clone size come straight from that table; D and trimming were deduced from the DNA. The table includes approximately 99,000 clones, 79% detected once. Material for sequencing was peripheral blood. This clonotype was obtained from a woman of 80 years or more with active or convalescent COVID-19. The chain recombines TRBV28 with TRBJ1-5; TRBD1 might be the D (5 bases). CDR3 protein: CASSPPGGGSNQPQHF. The CDR3 DNA follows: TGTGCCAGCAGTCCCCCGGGGGGGGGTAGCAATCAGCCCCAGCATTTT.